This TCR beta chain came from a study of regulatory T cells in long-lasting Graves disease. This clonotype was observed a few times. TCR beta libraries were built with iRepertoire HTBI primers and Arm-PCR of CDR3 regions. TCRdb itself ran the multiplex PCR reads through MiXCR, one entry per CDR3 protein. The profile shows roughly 420,000 distinct CDR3 sequences, approximately 16% of them singletons. This sample's time point: newly diagnosed GD, antithyroid drugs for less than 3 months. TCR sequences were obtained from RNA taken from PBMCs. Trimming took 1 base from V and 13 from J; bases not matched to a gene: 6. CDR1 is DFQATT, CDR2 SNEGSKA, per germline (reference sequence). This CDR3 has 14 residues. Another study also made use of these data, one on T cells in Graves' hyperthyroidism and ophthalmopathy.

The sequence was collected from a woman aged 18-29 years with Graves disease. The sample consisted of peripheral blood mononuclear cells (PBMCs), taken at new diagnosis, from a patient treated with antithyroid drugs. V and J are TRBV20-1 and TRBJ2-4; 14 bases are a match to TRBD2. CDR3 amino acids: CSARGTSGRQRQYF. CDR3 DNA sequence: TGCAGTGCTAGAGGGACTAGCGGGAGGCAGAGGCAGTACTTC.